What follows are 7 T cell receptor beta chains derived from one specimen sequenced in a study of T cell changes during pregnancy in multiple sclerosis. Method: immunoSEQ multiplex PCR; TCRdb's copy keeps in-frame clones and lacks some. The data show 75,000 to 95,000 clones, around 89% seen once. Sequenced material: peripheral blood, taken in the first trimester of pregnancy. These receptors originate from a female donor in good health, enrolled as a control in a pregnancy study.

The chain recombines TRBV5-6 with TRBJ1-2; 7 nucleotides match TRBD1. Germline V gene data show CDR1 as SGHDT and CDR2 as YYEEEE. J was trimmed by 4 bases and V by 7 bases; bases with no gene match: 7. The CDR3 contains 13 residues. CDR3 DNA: TGTGCCAGCCTCGGGACAGTCGTCTATGGCTACACCTTC. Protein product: CASLGTVVYGYTF.

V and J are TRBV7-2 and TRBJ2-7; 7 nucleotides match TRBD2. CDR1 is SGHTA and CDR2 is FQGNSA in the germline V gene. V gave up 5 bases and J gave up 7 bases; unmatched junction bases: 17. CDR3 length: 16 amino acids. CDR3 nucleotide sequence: TGTGCCAGCAGCCCTGCTCGTTCGGCGGGAGCGCAAGAGCAGTACTTC. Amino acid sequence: CASSPARSAGAQEQYF.

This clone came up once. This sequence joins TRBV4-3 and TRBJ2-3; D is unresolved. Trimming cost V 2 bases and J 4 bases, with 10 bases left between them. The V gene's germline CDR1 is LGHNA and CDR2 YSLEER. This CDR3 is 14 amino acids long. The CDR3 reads CASSQIDTPDTQYF. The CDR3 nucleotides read TGCGCCAGCAGCCAAATCGACACCCCAGATACGCAGTATTTT.

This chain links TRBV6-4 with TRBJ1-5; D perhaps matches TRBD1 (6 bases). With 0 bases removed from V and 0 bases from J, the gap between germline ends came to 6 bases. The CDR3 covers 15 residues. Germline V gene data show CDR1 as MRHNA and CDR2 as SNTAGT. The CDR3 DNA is TGTGCCAGCAGTGACTCAGGGGGTAGCAATCAGCCCCAGCATTTT. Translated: CASSDSGGSNQPQHF.

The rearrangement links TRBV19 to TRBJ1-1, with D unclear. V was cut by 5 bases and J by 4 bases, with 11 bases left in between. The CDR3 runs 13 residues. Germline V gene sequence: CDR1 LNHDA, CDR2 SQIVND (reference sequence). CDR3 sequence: CASSARRSTEAFF. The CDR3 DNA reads TGTGCCAGTAGTGCCCGTAGAAGCACTGAAGCTTTCTTT.

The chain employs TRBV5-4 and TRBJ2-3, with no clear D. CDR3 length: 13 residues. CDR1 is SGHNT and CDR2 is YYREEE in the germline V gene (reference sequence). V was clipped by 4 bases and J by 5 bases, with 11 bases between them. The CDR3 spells CASSLDAGDTQYF. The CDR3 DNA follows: TGTGCCAGCAGCCTGGACGCCGGAGATACGCAGTATTTT. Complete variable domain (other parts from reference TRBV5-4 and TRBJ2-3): ETGVTQSPTHLIKTRGQQVTLRCSSQSGHNTVSWYQQALGQGPQFIFQYYREEENGRGNFPPRFSGLQFPNYSSELNVNALELDDSALYLCASSLDAGDTQYFGPGTRLTVL.

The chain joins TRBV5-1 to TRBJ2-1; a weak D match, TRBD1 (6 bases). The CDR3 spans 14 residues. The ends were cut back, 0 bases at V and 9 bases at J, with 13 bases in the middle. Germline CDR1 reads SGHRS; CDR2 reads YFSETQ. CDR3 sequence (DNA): TGCGCCAGCAGCTTGGGACAGGTGAATCCTGAGCAGTTCTTC. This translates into CASSLGQVNPEQFF.